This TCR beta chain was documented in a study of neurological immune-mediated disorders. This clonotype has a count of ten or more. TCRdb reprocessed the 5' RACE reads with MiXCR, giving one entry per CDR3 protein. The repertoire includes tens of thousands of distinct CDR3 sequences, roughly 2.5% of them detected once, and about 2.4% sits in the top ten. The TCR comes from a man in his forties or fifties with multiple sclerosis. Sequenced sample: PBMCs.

DNA for the CDR3: TGTGCCAGCAGGAGAGGACAGGGTAGTCCCTCAAATCAGCCCCAGCATTTT. Encoded protein: CASRRGQGSPSNQPQHF. The genes are TRBV6-1 and TRBJ1-5; 8 bases are a match to TRBD1. CDR3 length: 17 amino acids. J was trimmed by 4 bases and V by 6 bases; bases with no gene match: 14. Germline V CDR1 and CDR2: MNHNS, SASEGT.